Sequencing of this TCR beta chain was carried out in a study of cytomegalovirus exposure and HLA in healthy donors. CDR1 is SNHLY and CDR2 is FYNNEI in the germline V gene. This CDR3 is built from 11 residues. Trimming cost V 6 bases and J 2 bases, with 4 bases left between them. This clone was observed a few times. Its antigen is currently unknown. General study points: Later work associated roughly 17,000 TCR beta sequences with HLA alleles at 0.05 false discovery rate.

60 Vbeta and 13 Jbeta primers were used in PCR. Libraries were prepared by immunoSEQ multiplex PCR; TCRdb keeps only in-frame clonotypes and omits some of them. The sample has 95,000 to 150,000 clones, about three quarters seen once; the top ten hold roughly 2%. The J gene is TRBJ1-1, the V gene TRBV2; D not certain. The sequenced sample consisted of PBMCs. This TCR came from a man between 45 and 60 years old in good health and CMV-seronegative. The CDR3 loop reads CASRLNTEAFF. Here the CDR3 DNA reads TGTGCCAGCAGACTAAACACTGAAGCTTTCTTT.